The entry below gives a single TCR beta chain sequence along with its context. Its target is not known. This CDR3 comprises 12 residues. With 2 bases removed from V and 9 bases from J, the gap between germline ends came to 11 bases. Germline-derived CDR1 and CDR2 are SGHDT and YYEEEE. The data stem from a study of siplizumab effects on memory and regulatory T cells. Points from the study as a whole: Proliferating siplizumab-culture Tregs lacked confirmation of suppressive function. With siplizumab, cumulative frequency of CD4+ memory-derived alloreactive sequences dropped significantly.

Repertoires were generated with immunoSEQ multiplex PCR, while TCRdb's copy carries only in-frame clones and drops some. Of some 65,000 clones in the sample, around 90% were seen once. The receptor was derived from a human donor in good health. What was sequenced was Tregs sorted from blood. V usage is TRBV5-6 and J usage is TRBJ2-5; D is ambiguous. The DNA for the CDR3 is TGTGCCAGCAGCTTTCCGGGCCGCGCCCAGTACTTC. It yields the protein CASSFPGRAQYF.